The entry that follows covers one TCR beta chain sequence. Its cognate antigen is unknown. With 60 Vbeta and 13 Jbeta primers, the PCR was carried out. Sequenced by immunoSEQ multiplex PCR; TCRdb stores in-frame clones only, minus some. The table has roughly 130,000 clones, around 66% seen once. This specimen belongs to a study of cytomegalovirus exposure and HLA in healthy donors. The overall study: Genetic ancestry analysis placed around four fifths of the 398 donors that were genotyped in the Caucasian-associated cluster.

V gave up 0 bases and J gave up 3 bases; unmatched junction bases: 2. The CDR3 runs 14 residues. Germline V gives CDR1 SGHNT, CDR2 YYREEE (reference sequence). Study outcomes and limitations: As immune exposure information, only CMV serostatus was available. An apparent linkage of common viral pathogens to several of the most significant clusters emerged in a later analysis.

The clonotype originates from a woman aged 60-70 years in good health and CMV-seronegative. V is TRBV5-4 and J is TRBJ2-7; TRBD1 agrees at 8 bases. Sequenced: PBMCs. The CDR3 loop is CASSLGGQGYEQYF. For the CDR3, the DNA is TGTGCCAGCAGCTTGGGTGGACAGGGCTACGAGCAGTACTTC.